This T cell receptor beta chain was documented in a study of tumor and adjacent non-tumor tissue in lung cancer. About the research overall: Histology: 12 adenocarcinoma, a couple of squamous cell carcinoma, 1 small cell lung cancer.

TCRbeta libraries were built with three rounds of nested PCR, modified from ARM-PCR. TCRdb passed the multiplex PCR reads through MiXCR, listing each CDR3 protein once. The sample holds over 110,000 distinct CDR3 sequences, around two thirds seen once. RNA was extracted from bulk tissue without any cell sorting. The germline V and J ends were trimmed by 7 bases and 4 bases, with 16 bases remaining between them. CDR1 LNHDA and CDR2 SQIVND come from the germline V gene (reference sequence). The CDR3 sequence is 14 residues long. The chain has TRBV19 and TRBJ1-2; weak D call: TRBD1 (6 bases). Source material: lung tumor tissue. The source is a man between 60 and 70 years old with small cell lung cancer. CDR3 sequence (DNA): TGTGCCAGTACCGCCCTTGGGGGCAGCTATGGCTACACCTTC. The encoded protein is CASTALGGSYGYTF. Variable domain in full (rest from reference TRBV19 and TRBJ1-2): DGGITQSPKYLFRKEGQNVTLSCEQNLNHDAMYWYRQDPGQGLRLIYYSQIVNDFQKGDIAEGYSVSREKKESFPLTVTSAQKNPTAFYLCASTALGGSYGYTFGSGTRLTVV.